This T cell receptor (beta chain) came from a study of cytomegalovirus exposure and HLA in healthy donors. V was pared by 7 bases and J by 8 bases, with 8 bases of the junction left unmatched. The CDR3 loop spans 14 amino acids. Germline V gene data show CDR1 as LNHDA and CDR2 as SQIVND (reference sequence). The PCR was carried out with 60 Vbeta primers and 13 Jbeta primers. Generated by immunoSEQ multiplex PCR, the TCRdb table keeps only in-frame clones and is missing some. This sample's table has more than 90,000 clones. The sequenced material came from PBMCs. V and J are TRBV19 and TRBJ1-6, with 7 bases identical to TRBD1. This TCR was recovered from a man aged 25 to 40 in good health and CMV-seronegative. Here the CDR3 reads CASNSGQFDSPLHF. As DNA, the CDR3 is TGTGCCAGTAACTCGGGACAGTTTGATTCACCCCTCCACTTT.